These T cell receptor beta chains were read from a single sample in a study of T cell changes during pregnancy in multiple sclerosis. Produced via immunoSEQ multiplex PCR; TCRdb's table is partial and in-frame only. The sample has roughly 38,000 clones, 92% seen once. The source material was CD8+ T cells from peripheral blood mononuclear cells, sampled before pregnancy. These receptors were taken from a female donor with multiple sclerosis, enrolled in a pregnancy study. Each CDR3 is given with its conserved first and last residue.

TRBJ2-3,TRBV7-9,CASSVRTSGNLDTQYF
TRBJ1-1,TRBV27,CASTGKNTEAFF
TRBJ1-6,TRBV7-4,CASSLARDRAFGGRDSPLHF
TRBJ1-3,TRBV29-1,CSATAGGNTIYF
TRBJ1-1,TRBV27,CASSPGTGVFGAFF
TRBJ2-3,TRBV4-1,CASSQETSGRVDTQYF
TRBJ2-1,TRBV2,CASSDGTSRFNEQFF
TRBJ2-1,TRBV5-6,CASSLGGSFYNEQFF
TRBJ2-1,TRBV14,CASSQTLAGGYNEQFF
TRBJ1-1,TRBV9,CASSVGQGARTEAFF
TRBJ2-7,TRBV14,CASSHNYEQYF
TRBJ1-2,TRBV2,CASSVDQGHAGFGYGYTF
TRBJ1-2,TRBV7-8,CASSSYQGLKDYGYTF
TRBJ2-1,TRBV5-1,CASSLGAGGESSYNEQFF
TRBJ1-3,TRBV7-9,CAREPKTSGNTIYF
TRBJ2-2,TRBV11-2,CASSFMSGELFF
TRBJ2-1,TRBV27,CASGQPRPGDEQFF
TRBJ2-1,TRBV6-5,CASSYGADEQFF
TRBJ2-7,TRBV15,CATSPRRTRSEQYF
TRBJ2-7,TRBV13,CASSLAKAGSYEQYF
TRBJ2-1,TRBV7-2,CASSPLAGAYYNEQFF
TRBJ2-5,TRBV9,CASSPTSSRGETQYF
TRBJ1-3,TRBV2,CATVGRRGNTIYF